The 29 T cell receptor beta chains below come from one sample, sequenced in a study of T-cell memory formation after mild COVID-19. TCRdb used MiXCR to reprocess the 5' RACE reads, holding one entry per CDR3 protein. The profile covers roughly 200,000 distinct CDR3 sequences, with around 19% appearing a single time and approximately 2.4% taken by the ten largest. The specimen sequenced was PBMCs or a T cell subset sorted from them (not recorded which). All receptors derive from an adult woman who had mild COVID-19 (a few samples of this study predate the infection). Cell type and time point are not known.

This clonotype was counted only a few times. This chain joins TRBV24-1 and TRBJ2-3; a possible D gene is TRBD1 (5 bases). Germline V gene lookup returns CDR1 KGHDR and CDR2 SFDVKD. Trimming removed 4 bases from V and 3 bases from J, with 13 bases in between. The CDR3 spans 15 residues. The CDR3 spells CATSDYGAVTDTQYF. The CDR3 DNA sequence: TGTGCCACCAGTGACTATGGGGCGGTTACAGATACGCAGTATTTT.

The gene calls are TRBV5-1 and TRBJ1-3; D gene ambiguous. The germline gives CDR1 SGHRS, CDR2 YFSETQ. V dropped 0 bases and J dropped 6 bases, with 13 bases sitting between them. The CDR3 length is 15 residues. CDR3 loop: CASSLVYGVENTIYF. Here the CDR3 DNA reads TGCGCCAGCAGCTTGGTATACGGGGTAGAAAACACCATATATTTT.

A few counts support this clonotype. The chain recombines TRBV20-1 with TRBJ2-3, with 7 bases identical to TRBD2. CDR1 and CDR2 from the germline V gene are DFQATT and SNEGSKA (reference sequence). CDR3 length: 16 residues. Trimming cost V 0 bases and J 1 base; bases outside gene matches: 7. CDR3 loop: CSARDPGAGGTDTQYF. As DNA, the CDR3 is TGCAGTGCTAGAGATCCTGGTGCGGGGGGCACAGATACGCAGTATTTT.

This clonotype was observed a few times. CDR3 in amino acids: CATRTSGYNEQFF. The DNA of the CDR3 is TGTGCCACCCGGACTAGCGGATACAATGAGCAGTTCTTC. The V and J genes are TRBV6-2 or TRBV6-3 and TRBJ2-1; TRBD2 matches 10 bases. Per the germline V gene, CDR1 is MNHEY and CDR2 is SVGEGT. V trimming: 10 bases; J trimming: 4 bases; junction bases outside the gene matches: 4. CDR3 length: 13 residues.

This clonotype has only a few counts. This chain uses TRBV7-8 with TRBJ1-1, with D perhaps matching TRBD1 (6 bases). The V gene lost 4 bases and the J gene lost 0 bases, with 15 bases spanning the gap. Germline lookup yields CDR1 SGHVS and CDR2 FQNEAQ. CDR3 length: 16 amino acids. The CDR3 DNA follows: TGTGCCAGCAGCTCCCCTTGGGGGCAGATGAACACTGAAGCTTTCTTT. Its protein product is CASSSPWGQMNTEAFF.

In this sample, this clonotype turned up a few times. The CDR3 is CASSFDWSNEKLFF. CDR3 in DNA: TGTGCCAGCAGTTTTGACTGGAGTAATGAAAAACTGTTTTTT. The chain combines TRBV12-3 or TRBV12-4 with TRBJ1-4; the D is unclear. V lost 3 bases, J lost 4 bases, and 9 bases lay in between. CDR3 length: 14 amino acids.

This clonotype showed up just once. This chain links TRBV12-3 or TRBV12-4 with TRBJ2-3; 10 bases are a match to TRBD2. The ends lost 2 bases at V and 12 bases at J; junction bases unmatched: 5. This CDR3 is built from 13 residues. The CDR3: CASSLSGGASQYF. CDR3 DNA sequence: TGTGCCAGCAGTTTAAGCGGGGGGGCCTCACAGTATTTT.

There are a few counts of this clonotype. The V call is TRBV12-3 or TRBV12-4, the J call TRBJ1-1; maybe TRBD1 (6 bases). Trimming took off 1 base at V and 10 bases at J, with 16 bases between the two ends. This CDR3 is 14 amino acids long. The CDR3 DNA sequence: TGTGCCAGCAGTTTAGGCACAGGGTTGGGGAGAGCTTTCTTT. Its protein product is CASSLGTGLGRAFF.

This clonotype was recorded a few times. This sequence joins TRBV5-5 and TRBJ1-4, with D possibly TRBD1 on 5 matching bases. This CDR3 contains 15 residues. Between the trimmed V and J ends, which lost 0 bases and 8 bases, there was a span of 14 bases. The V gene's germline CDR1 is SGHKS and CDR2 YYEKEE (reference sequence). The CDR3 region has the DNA TGTGCCAGCAGCTTGGCTACGGGGCCAAACGAAAAACTGTTTTTT. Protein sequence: CASSLATGPNEKLFF.

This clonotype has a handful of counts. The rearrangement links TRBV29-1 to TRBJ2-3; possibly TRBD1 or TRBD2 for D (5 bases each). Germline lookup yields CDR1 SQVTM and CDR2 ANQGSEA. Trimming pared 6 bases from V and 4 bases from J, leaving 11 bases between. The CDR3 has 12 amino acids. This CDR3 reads CSVGDGPDTQYF. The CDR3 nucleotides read TGCAGCGTCGGGGACGGTCCAGATACGCAGTATTTT.

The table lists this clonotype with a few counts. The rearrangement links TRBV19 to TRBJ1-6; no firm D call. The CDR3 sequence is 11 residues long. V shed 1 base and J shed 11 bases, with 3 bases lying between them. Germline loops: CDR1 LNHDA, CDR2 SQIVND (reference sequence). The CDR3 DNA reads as TGTGCCAGTAGTATAGTACCACCCCTCCACTTT. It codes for CASSIVPPLHF.

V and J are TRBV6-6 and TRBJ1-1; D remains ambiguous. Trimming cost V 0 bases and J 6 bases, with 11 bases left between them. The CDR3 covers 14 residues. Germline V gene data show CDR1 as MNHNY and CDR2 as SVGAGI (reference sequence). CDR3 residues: CASSYSGLSSEAFF. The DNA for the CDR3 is TGTGCCAGCAGTTACTCAGGGTTGAGCTCTGAAGCTTTCTTT.

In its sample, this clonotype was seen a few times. This chain's CDR3 is CASSIGVAGGLTDTQYF. The CDR3 DNA follows: TGTGCCAGCAGCATAGGGGTAGCGGGGGGCCTTACAGATACGCAGTATTTT. This chain connects TRBV11-2 to TRBJ2-3; TRBD2 matches at 10 bases. This CDR3 comprises 17 residues. With V trimmed by 5 bases and J by 3 bases, 11 bases remained unmatched. Germline V gives CDR1 SGHAT, CDR2 FQNNGV.

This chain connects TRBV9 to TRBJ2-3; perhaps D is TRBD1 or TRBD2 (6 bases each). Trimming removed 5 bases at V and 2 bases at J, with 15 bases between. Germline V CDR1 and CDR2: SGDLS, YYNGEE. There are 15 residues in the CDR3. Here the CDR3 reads CASRPTGGPTDTQYF. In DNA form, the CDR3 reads TGTGCCAGCAGGCCCACTGGGGGGCCCACAGATACGCAGTATTTT.

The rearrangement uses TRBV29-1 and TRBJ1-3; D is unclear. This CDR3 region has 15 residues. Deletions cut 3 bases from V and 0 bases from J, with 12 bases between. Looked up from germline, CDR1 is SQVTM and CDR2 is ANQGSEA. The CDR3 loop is CSVEWAGRSGNTIYF. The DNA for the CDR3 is TGCAGCGTTGAGTGGGCAGGTCGCTCTGGAAACACCATATATTTT.

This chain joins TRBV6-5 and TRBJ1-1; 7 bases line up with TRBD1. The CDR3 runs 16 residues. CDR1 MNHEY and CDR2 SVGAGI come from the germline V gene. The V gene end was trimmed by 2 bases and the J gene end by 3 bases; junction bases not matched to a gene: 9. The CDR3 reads CASSYTRGGKYTEAFF. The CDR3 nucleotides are TGTGCCAGCAGTTACACACGAGGGGGCAAGTACACTGAAGCTTTCTTT.

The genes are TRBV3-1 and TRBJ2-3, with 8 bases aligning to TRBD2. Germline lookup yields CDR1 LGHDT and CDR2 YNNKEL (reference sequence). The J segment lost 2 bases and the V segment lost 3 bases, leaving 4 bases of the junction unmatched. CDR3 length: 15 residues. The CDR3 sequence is CASSHRGLATDTQYF. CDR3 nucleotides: TGTGCCAGCAGCCACCGTGGACTAGCCACAGATACGCAGTATTTT.

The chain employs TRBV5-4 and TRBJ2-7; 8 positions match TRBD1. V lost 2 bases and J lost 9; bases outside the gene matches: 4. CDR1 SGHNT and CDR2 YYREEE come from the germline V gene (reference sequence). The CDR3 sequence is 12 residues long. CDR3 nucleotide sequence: TGTGCCAGCAGCTTTGGACAGGGTTGGCAGTACTTC. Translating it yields CASSFGQGWQYF.

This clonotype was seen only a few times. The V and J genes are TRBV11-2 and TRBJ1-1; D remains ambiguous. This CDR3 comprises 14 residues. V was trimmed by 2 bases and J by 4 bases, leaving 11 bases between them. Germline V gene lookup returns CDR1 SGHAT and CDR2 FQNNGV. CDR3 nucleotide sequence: TGTGCCAGCAGCTTAAGGCTTTGGGGCACTGAAGCTTTCTTT. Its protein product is CASSLRLWGTEAFF.

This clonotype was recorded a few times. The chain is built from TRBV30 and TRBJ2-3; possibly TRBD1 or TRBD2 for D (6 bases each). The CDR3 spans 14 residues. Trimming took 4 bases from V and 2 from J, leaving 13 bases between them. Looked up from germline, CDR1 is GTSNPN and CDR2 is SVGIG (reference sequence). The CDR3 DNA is TGTGCCTGGACCTCGGGGGCCTACACAGATACGCAGTATTTT. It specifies CAWTSGAYTDTQYF.

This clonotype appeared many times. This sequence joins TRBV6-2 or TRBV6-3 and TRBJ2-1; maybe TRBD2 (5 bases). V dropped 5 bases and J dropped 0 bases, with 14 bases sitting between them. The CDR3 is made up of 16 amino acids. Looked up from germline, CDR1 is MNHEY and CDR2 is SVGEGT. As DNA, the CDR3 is TGTGCCAGCAGTCGCGTAGGACTGAGCTCCTACAATGAGCAGTTCTTC. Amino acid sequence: CASSRVGLSSYNEQFF.

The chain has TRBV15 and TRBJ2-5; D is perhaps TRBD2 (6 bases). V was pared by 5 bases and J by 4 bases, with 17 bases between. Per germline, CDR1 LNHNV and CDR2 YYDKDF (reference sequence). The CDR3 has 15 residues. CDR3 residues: CATSYPFGGSETQYF. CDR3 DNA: TGTGCCACCAGCTACCCGTTCGGAGGGTCAGAGACCCAGTACTTC.

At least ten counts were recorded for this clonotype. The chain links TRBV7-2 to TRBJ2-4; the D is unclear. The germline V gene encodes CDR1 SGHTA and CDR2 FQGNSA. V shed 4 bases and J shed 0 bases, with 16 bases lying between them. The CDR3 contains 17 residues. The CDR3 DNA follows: TGTGCCAGCAGCTCCCAGGTTAGGGTCGGAGCCAAAAACATTCAGTACTTC. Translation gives CASSSQVRVGAKNIQYF.

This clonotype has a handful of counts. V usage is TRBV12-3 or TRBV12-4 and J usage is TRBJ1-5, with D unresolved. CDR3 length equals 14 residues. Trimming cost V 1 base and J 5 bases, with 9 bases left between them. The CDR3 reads CASSLVEGDQPQHF. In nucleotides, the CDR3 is TGTGCCAGCAGTTTAGTTGAGGGCGATCAGCCCCAGCATTTT.

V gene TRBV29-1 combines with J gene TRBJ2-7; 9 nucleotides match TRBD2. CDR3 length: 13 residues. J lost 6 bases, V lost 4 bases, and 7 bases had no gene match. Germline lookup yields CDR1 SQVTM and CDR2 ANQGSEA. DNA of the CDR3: TGCAGCGTTGTTCCTAGCGGGAATGGCGAGCAGTACTTC. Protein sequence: CSVVPSGNGEQYF.

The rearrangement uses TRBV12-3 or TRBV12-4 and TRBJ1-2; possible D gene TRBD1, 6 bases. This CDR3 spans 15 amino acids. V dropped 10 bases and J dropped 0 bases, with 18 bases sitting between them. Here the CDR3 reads CATPRVQGSNYGYTF. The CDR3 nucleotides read TGTGCCACCCCCCGCGTACAGGGTTCTAACTATGGCTACACCTTC.

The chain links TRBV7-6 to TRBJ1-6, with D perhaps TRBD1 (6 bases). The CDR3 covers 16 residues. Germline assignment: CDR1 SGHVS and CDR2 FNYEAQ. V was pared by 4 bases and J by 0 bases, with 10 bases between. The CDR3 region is CASSSQGSSYNSPLHF. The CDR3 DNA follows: TGTGCCAGCAGCTCGCAGGGGAGCTCCTATAATTCACCCCTCCACTTT.

The chain's CDR3 is CASGGGSNQPQHF. The CDR3 DNA sequence: TGTGCCAGCGGAGGGGGGAGCAATCAGCCCCAGCATTTT. V is TRBV7-2 and J is TRBJ1-5; possible D gene TRBD1, 6 bases. CDR1 is SGHTA and CDR2 is FQGNSA in the germline V gene. Trimming cost V 8 bases and J 1 base, with 9 bases left between them. This CDR3 spans 13 amino acids.

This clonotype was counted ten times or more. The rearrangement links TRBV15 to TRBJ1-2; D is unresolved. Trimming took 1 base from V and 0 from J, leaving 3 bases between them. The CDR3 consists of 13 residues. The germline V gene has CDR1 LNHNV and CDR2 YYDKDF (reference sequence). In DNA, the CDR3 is TGTGCCACCAGCAGAGGGACTAACTATGGCTACACCTTC. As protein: CATSRGTNYGYTF.